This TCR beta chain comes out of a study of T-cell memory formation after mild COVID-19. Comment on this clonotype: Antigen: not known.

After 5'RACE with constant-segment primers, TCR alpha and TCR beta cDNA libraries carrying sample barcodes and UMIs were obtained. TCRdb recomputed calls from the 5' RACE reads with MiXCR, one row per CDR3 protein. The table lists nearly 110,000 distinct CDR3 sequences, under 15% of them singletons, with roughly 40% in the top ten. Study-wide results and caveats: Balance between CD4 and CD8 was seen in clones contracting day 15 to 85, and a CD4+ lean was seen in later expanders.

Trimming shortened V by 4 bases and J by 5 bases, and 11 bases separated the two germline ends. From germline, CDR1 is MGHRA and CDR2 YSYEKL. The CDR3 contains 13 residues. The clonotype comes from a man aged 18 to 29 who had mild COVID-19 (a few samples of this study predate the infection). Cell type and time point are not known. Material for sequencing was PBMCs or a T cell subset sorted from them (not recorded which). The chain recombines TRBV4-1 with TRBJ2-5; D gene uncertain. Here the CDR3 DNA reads TGCGCCAGCAGCCCGCCGTTACTCGAGACCCAGTACTTC. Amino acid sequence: CASSPPLLETQYF.